The clone carrying this TCR beta chain was detected only a few times. The record originates from a study of T-cell reconstitution after alpha-beta-depleted transplantation in children. Trimming took 5 bases from V and 2 from J; bases not matched to a gene: 6. This CDR3 is 14 amino acids long. Construction of the TCRbeta library involved unique molecular identifiers. MiXCR, applied by TCRdb to the PCR reads, yields one record per CDR3 protein. The repertoire holds roughly 98,000 distinct CDR3 sequences, with about a sixth as singletons. This chain links TRBV12-3 or TRBV12-4 with TRBJ2-7, with TRBD2 identical over 7 bases. The material was PBMCs, mostly from graft donor cells, obtained 180 days after TCRalphabeta/CD19-depleted stem cell transplant. The receptor was derived from a male patient under 10 years old who had a stem cell transplant for acute lymphoblastic leukemia, so the T cells may come from the graft donor. The CDR3 DNA is TGTGCCAGCAGTCCCCGGGGGGTAACCTACGAGCAGTACTTC. Protein sequence: CASSPRGVTYEQYF.